This T cell receptor beta chain comes out of a study of control samples from healthy donors and cancer patients. Assay: immunoSEQ multiplex PCR; the TCRdb copy retains only in-frame clones and omits some. The data contain over 100,000 clones, roughly 90% of them seen just once; the ten biggest clones take up roughly 3.2%. Trimming removed 2 bases from V and 0 bases from J, with 12 bases in between. Per the germline V gene, CDR1 is MNHNS and CDR2 is SASEGT. The CDR3 contains 16 residues. The chain has TRBV6-1 and TRBJ2-3; no clear D gene. Input material: blood. This receptor was obtained from a man aged 50-60 years in good health. DNA of the CDR3: TGTGCCAGCAGTGAATTGTACGGTTCTAGCACAGATACGCAGTATTTT. Residues: CASSELYGSSTDTQYF.